The rows below give T cell receptor beta chains drawn from one sample of a study of monozygotic twins with inflammatory bowel disease. From its re-call of the 5' RACE reads, TCRdb lists each CDR3 protein once, without DNA. Recorded for this sample: around 190,000 distinct CDR3 sequences. Material: blood. These receptors were obtained from a human donor with ulcerative colitis or Crohn's disease, or a healthy co-twin of an affected twin (not recorded which). CDR3s include the opening cysteine and the closing phenylalanine or tryptophan. Fields, in order: J gene, V gene, CDR3 protein.

>TRBJ2-5|TRBV20-1
CSARDKSASLQETQYF
>TRBJ1-4|TRBV12-3/TRBV12-4
CASSNPGQGPLNEKLFF
>TRBJ2-3|TRBV7-9
CATQGETDTQYF
>TRBJ1-5|TRBV3-1
CASSQDLSQPQHF
>TRBJ2-7|TRBV5-6
CASSFFRRDRAEQYF
>TRBJ2-7|TRBV5-1
CASSLEQGLFYEQYF
>TRBJ2-2|TRBV3-1
CASSPQGMSGELFF
>TRBJ1-5|TRBV4-1
CASSQARDRVRQPQHF
>TRBJ1-2|TRBV25-1
CASRPSGGGYTF
>TRBJ2-7|TRBV28
CASALGGLAFSVRGEQYF
>TRBJ2-1|TRBV11-2
CASSYQTGDITLGTNEQFF
>TRBJ2-7|TRBV20-1
CSATGLAGGITYEQYF
>TRBJ2-5|TRBV7-2
CASSLQGGSQETQYF
>TRBJ1-5|TRBV2
CASSATPGSNQPQHF
>TRBJ1-1|TRBV7-8
CASSYVYTEAFF
>TRBJ2-7|TRBV6-2/TRBV6-3
CASSNGISSYEQYF
>TRBJ1-1|TRBV12-3/TRBV12-4
CASSLRGVRGKGEAFF
>TRBJ1-2|TRBV12-3/TRBV12-4
CASSFGGAGPGGYTF
>TRBJ1-2|TRBV5-4
CASSSFIEGYTF
>TRBJ2-3|TRBV4-1
CASSQRVLTDTQYF
>TRBJ2-7|TRBV5-1
CASSLVAGNPYEQYF
>TRBJ2-7|TRBV5-1
CASRRDRQYEQYF
>TRBJ1-2|TRBV12-3/TRBV12-4
CASNHQGDNYGYTF
>TRBJ1-1|TRBV7-3
CASAIQGDTEAFF
>TRBJ1-1|TRBV3-1
CASSQDRVPRGDNTEAFF
>TRBJ2-3|TRBV5-1
CASSLGGRSTDTQYF
>TRBJ2-3|TRBV7-2
CASSLGTRNTDTQYF
>TRBJ1-2|TRBV5-1
CASRRDSSYGYTF
>TRBJ1-1|TRBV12-3/TRBV12-4
CASRFGVTEAFF
>TRBJ1-1|TRBV7-6
CASSLVLAGTMNTEAFF